This T cell receptor beta chain was found in a study of beta chain features in type 1 diabetes. In this sample, this clone turned up a few times. Its antigen is undetermined. This CDR3 is 14 amino acids long. Trimming at V came to 5 bases and at J to 7 bases, leaving 10 bases not matched to a gene. Germline V gene data show CDR1 as SQVTM and CDR2 as ANQGSEA. Every isolated RNA sample was fully reverse transcribed, so sequencing captured expressed TCRB transcripts. Profiled with immunoSEQ multiplex PCR; TCRdb holds only in-frame clones, not every one. The sample lists about 700,000 clones, under 15% occurring once. Study-level results: A pattern of fewer insertions and more deletions at VDJ junctions was seen in type 1 diabetes patients. Among patients with Type 1 diabetes, TCRB CDR3s were moderately but significantly shorter in every one of the four CD4+ subsets.

Sequenced input: naive CD4+ T cells from blood. The TCR was taken from a man aged 18 to 30 with type 1 diabetes. The chain has TRBV29-1 and TRBJ1-1; 10 nucleotides align to TRBD1. DNA for the CDR3: TGCAGCGTTTCGACAGGGGGCTACAGCGGTGAAGCTTTCTTT. It specifies CSVSTGGYSGEAFF.